In this sample, the clone carrying this T cell receptor beta chain turned up many times. The sample is drawn from a study of T cells in Graves' hyperthyroidism and ophthalmopathy. Not enrolled were patients with uncontrolled infection, other autoimmune disease, pregnancy or lactation. Per the germline V gene, CDR1 is KGHSH and CDR2 is LQKENI. V was cut by 0 bases and J by 4 bases, with 12 bases left in between. CDR3 length equals 15 residues. RNA transcripts gave rise to amplified TCR beta CDR3 regions. A set of HTBI primers served as the primers for a first-round RT-PCR of the TCR CDR3. TCRdb analysed the multiplex PCR reads with MiXCR anew, one entry per CDR3 protein. The sample holds 450,000 to 650,000 distinct CDR3 sequences, roughly 17% seen once.

The sample taken for sequencing was blood. The gene calls are TRBV18 and TRBJ1-2, with D unclear. This TCR derives from a woman aged 18-35 years with Graves' ophthalmopathy. The CDR3 loop reads CASSPPLDGSYGYTF. For the CDR3, the DNA is TGTGCCAGCTCACCACCGTTGGACGGCTCCTATGGCTACACCTTC.